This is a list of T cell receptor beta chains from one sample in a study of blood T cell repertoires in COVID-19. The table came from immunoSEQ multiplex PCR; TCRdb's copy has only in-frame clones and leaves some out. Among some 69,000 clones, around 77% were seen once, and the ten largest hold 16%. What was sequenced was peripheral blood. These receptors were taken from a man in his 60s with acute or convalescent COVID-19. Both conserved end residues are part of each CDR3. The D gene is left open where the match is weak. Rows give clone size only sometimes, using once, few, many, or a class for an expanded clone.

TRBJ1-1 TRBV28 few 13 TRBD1 CASSGSRDRKAFF TGTGCCAGCAGTGGGAGCCGGGACAGAAAAGCTTTCTTT
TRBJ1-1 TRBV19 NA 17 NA CATQDRGDFLGNTEAFF TGTGCCACCCAAGATCGGGGGGACTTTTTGGGGAACACTGAAGCTTTCTTT
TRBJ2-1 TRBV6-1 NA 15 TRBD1 CASREGQGTYNEQFF TGTGCCAGCAGGGAAGGACAGGGCACCTACAATGAGCAGTTCTTC
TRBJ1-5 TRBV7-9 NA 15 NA CASSPWGGGNQPQHF TGTGCCAGCAGCCCTTGGGGAGGGGGCAATCAGCCCCAGCATTTT
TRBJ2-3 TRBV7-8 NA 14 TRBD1 CAGSIDRGADTQYF TGTGCCGGCAGCATCGACAGGGGGGCAGATACGCAGTATTTT
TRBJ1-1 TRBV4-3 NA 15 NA CASSQSPSPDTEAFF TGCGCCAGCAGCCAAAGTCCGAGCCCGGACACTGAAGCTTTCTTT
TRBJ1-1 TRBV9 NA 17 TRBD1 CASSVEGTGAPNTEAFF TGTGCCAGCAGCGTAGAAGGGACAGGGGCCCCGAACACTGAAGCTTTCTTT
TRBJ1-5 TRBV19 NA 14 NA CASSPAGGNQPQHF TGTGCCAGTAGTCCCGCCGGGGGGAATCAGCCCCAGCATTTT
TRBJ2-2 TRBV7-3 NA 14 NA CASSRDKMGGELFF TGTGCCAGCAGTCGTGACAAGATGGGCGGGGAGCTGTTTTTT
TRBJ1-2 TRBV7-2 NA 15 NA CASSLDLQGTNGYTF TGTGCCAGCAGCTTAGATCTCCAGGGGACTAATGGCTACACCTTC
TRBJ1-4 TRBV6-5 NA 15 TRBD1 CASSYVRGQREKLFF TGTGCCAGCAGTTACGTCAGGGGGCAGAGGGAAAAACTGTTTTTT
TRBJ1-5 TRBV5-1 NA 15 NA CASSLGGQPHQPQHF TGCGCCAGCAGCTTGGGGGGGCAGCCTCATCAGCCCCAGCATTTT
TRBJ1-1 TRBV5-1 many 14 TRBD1 CASSRGQRDTEAFF TGCGCCAGCAGCCGGGGACAGAGAGACACTGAAGCTTTCTTT
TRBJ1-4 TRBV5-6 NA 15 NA CASSLAQFLDEKLFF TGTGCCAGCAGCTTGGCACAGTTTCTTGATGAAAAACTGTTTTTT
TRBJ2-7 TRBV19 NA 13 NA CASSTQTGFEQYF TGTGCCAGTAGTACTCAAACAGGGTTCGAGCAGTACTTC
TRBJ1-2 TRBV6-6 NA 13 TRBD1 CASRYRTGDGYTF TGTGCCAGCAGGTATCGGACAGGAGATGGCTACACCTTC
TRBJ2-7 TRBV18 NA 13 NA CASSPGGPREQYF TGTGCCAGCTCACCTGGAGGGCCTCGCGAGCAGTACTTC
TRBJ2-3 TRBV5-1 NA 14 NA CASSLESEADTQYF TGCGCCAGCAGCTTGGAGTCAGAAGCAGATACGCAGTATTTT
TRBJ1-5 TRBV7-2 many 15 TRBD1 CASSNRQGSNQPQHF TGTGCCAGCAGCAACCGACAGGGGAGCAATCAGCCCCAGCATTTT
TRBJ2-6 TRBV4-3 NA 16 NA CASSQDFNSGANVLTF TGCGCCAGCAGCCAAGATTTCAACTCTGGGGCCAACGTCCTGACTTTC
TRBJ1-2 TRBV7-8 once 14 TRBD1 CASSLRQGGYGYTF TGTGCCAGCAGCTTAAGGCAGGGGGGCTATGGCTACACCTTC
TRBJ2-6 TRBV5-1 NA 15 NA CASSLTVTGANVLTF TGCGCCAGCAGCTTAACAGTCACTGGGGCCAACGTCCTGACTTTC
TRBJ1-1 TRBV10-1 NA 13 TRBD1 CASREGGRTEAFF TGCGCCAGCAGGGAAGGGGGCAGGACTGAAGCTTTCTTT
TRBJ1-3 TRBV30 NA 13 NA CAWSVRAGNTIYF TGTGCCTGGAGTGTCAGGGCAGGAAACACCATATATTTT
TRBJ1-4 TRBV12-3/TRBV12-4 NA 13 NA CASSSLGHEKLFF TGTGCCAGCTCTAGCCTTGGCCATGAAAAACTGTTTTTT
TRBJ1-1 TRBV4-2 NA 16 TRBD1 CASSQDWGQGNTEAFF TGTGCCAGCAGCCAAGATTGGGGACAGGGGAACACTGAAGCTTTCTTT
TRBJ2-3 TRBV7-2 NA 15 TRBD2 CASSSRGGRTDTQYF TGTGCCAGCAGCTCCCGGGGGGGGCGCACAGATACGCAGTATTTT
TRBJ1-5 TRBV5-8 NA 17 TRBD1 CASSLVGQGAVGQPQHF TGTGCCAGCAGCTTGGTTGGGCAGGGGGCCGTCGGTCAGCCCCAGCATTTT
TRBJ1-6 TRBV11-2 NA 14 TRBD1 CASSPRQGNSPLHF TGTGCCAGCAGCCCCAGACAGGGAAATTCACCCCTCCACTTT
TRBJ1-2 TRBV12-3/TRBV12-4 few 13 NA CASSAGRFYGYTF TGTGCCAGCAGTGCGGGGAGATTCTATGGCTACACCTTC
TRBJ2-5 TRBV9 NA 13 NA CASSVGVQETQYF TGTGCCAGCAGCGTCGGGGTCCAAGAGACCCAGTACTTC
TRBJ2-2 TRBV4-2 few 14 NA CASSHSRLDGELFF TGTGCCAGCAGCCACAGCAGACTTGACGGGGAGCTGTTTTTT
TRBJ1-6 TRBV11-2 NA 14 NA CASSPQGTNSPLHF TGTGCCAGCAGCCCCCAGGGAACGAATTCACCCCTCCACTTT
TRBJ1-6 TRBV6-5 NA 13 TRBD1 CASSTGGDSPLHF TGTGCCAGCAGTACAGGGGGAGATTCACCCCTCCACTTT
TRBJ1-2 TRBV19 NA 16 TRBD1 CASSSGTWDRVYGYTF TGTGCCAGTAGTTCCGGGACTTGGGACAGGGTCTATGGCTACACCTTC
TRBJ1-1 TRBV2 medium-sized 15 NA CASSDRAGGNTEAFF TGTGCCAGCAGTGATCGGGCAGGAGGGAACACTGAAGCTTTCTTT
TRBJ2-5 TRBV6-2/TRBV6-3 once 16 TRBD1 CASTPGQGVAGETQYF TGTGCCAGCACCCCGGGACAGGGGGTGGCAGGAGAGACCCAGTACTTC
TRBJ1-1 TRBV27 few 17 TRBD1 CASSFLVGTGGFTEAFF TGTGCCAGCAGTTTTCTGGTAGGGACAGGGGGGTTCACTGAAGCTTTCTTT
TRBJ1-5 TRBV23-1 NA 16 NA CASSQSIGVSNQPQHF TGCGCCAGCAGTCAATCTATAGGGGTGAGCAATCAGCCCCAGCATTTT
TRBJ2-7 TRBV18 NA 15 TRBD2 CASSPPGLAAPEQYF TGTGCCAGCTCACCACCGGGACTAGCCGCCCCCGAGCAGTACTTC
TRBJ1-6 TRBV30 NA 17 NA CAWSVYLFGAKNSPLHF TGTGCCTGGAGTGTATACTTGTTTGGGGCCAAGAATTCACCCCTCCACTTT
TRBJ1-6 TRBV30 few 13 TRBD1 CASMGQGNSPLHF TGTGCCTCTATGGGACAGGGGAATTCACCCCTCCACTTT